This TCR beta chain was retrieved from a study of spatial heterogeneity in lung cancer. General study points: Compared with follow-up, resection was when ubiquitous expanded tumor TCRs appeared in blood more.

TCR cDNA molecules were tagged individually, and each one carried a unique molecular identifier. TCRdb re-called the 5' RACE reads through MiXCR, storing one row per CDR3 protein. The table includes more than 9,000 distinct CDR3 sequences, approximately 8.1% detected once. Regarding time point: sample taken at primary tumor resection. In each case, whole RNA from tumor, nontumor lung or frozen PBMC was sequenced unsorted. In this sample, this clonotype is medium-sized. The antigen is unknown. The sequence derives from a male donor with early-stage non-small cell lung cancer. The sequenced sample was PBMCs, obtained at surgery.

CDR3 sequence: CASSLDTRVTYEQYF. CDR3 sequence (DNA): TGTGCCAGCAGCCTTGACACGAGGGTAACCTACGAGCAGTACTTC. The V and J genes are TRBV6-5 and TRBJ2-7, with D possibly being TRBD2 (5 bases). Germline loops: CDR1 MNHEY, CDR2 SVGAGI. This CDR3 is built from 15 residues. The ends were cut back, 6 bases at V and 2 bases at J, with 17 bases in the middle.